These T cell receptor beta chains were read from a single sample in a study of post-analysis software for immune sequencing data. Each CDR3 protein is one row after TCRdb ran MiXCR on the PCR reads. Of hundreds of thousands of distinct CDR3 sequences listed, roughly 27% are singletons. Sample: blood. The origin of the receptors is a girl aged 5-17 years with multiple sclerosis. Each CDR3 is given with its conserved first and last residue. A D gene is named only where the DNA matches it firmly. Size tells how often a clone was seen (once, few, many) or the class of an expanded clone, and some rows leave it out.

clone_size	v_call	j_call	d_call	cdr3_nt	cdr3_aa
-	TRBV10-3	TRBJ2-1	-	TGTGCCATCAGTGCCCTGAGAGGTCAGGGTTTTTATGATGAGCAGTTCTTC	CAISALRGQGFYDEQFF
few	TRBV20-1	TRBJ2-7	TRBD2	TGCAGTGCTAGACCTTCCCGGGGGGTATACGAGCAGTACTTC	CSARPSRGVYEQYF
few	TRBV29-1	TRBJ2-7	TRBD2	TGCAGCGCCGGGGGGTCGGCGGGAGCGTCCTACGAGCAGTACTTC	CSAGGSAGASYEQYF
few	TRBV5-1	TRBJ1-1	-	TGCGCCAGCAGCGCGACAGTAAACACTGAAGCTTTCTTT	CASSATVNTEAFF
few	TRBV7-2	TRBJ2-7	-	TGTGCCAGCAGCTTAGGTCCCGCGTCCTACGAGCAGTACTTC	CASSLGPASYEQYF
-	TRBV20-1	TRBJ2-5	-	TGCAGTGCTAAAGGCCCAGAGCGGGAGACCCAGTACTTC	CSAKGPERETQYF
-	TRBV7-2	TRBJ2-7	-	TGTGCCAGCAGCTTAGAGCCGGACGGCTCCTACGAGCAGTACTTC	CASSLEPDGSYEQYF
few	TRBV5-5	TRBJ2-7	-	TGTGCCAGCAGCCATAACAGGGATCCGTACTTC	CASSHNRDPYF
many	TRBV29-1	TRBJ2-4	-	TGCAGCGTTGAAGAACTCCGATTAGCCAAAAACATTCAGTACTTC	CSVEELRLAKNIQYF
-	TRBV29-1	TRBJ2-2	TRBD2	TGCAGCGTGGAGGGACTAGCGGGACGAACGCCCGGGGAGCTGTTTTTT	CSVEGLAGRTPGELFF
-	TRBV29-1	TRBJ2-2	-	TGCAGCGTCCCCGACTTAACCGGGGAGCTGTTTTTT	CSVPDLTGELFF
few	TRBV6-4	TRBJ2-5	TRBD2	TGTGCCAGCAGTGAAGGGCTAGCGGGGGGCGATGAGCAGTACTTC	CASSEGLAGGDEQYF
few	TRBV29-1	TRBJ2-5	-	TGCAGCGTTGGTTGGCACGGAGGGGAGCAGTACTTC	CSVGWHGGEQYF
few	TRBV4-3	TRBJ2-7	-	TGCGCCAGCAGCCAAGATTGGCCCGACCTCGTGGGATACGAGCAGTACTTC	CASSQDWPDLVGYEQYF
-	TRBV6-5	TRBJ2-6	-	TGTGCCAGCAGTTCCCGGGCAGGGGCGTTCTCTGGGGCCAACGTCCTGACTTTC	CASSSRAGAFSGANVLTF
-	TRBV28	TRBJ1-6	-	TGTGCCAGCACCTCCCTGACCCTGGACTCCTATAATTCACCCCTCCACTTT	CASTSLTLDSYNSPLHF
few	TRBV5-1	TRBJ1-1	-	TGCGCCAGCAGCTTGGCCCCAGAGGCTGAAGCTTTCTTT	CASSLAPEAEAFF
few	TRBV7-2	TRBJ2-4	-	TGTGCCAGCAGCTTATCCTATGGGGGAGCCGAAAACATTCAGTACTTC	CASSLSYGGAENIQYF
-	TRBV20-1	TRBJ2-7	-	TGCAGTGCCCCAAGGCCGTCCTACGAGCAGTACTTC	CSAPRPSYEQYF
few	TRBV11-2	TRBJ2-1	-	TGTGCCAGCAGCTTGGTGGGGGCGTATGAGCAGTTCTTC	CASSLVGAYEQFF
-	TRBV29-1	TRBJ2-7	-	TGCAGCGTTGAAGAGACGAGGGGAAAACAGTACTTC	CSVEETRGKQYF
-	TRBV6-1	TRBJ1-2	TRBD1	TGTGCCAGCCGGGACAGGGGGCTAGGTGGCTACACCTTC	CASRDRGLGGYTF
-	TRBV5-1	TRBJ1-1	-	TGCGCCAGCAGCTTGGGGGGACAACCCGCTGAAGCTTTCTTT	CASSLGGQPAEAFF
few	TRBV20-1	TRBJ2-7	-	TGCAGTGTGACATCCCGGGACCCCGAGCAGTACTTC	CSVTSRDPEQYF
many	TRBV4-3	TRBJ2-7	TRBD1	TGCGCCAGCAGCCAAGATCCGTGGCAGGGGACAGGATCCTACGAGCAGTACTTC	CASSQDPWQGTGSYEQYF
-	TRBV12-3/TRBV12-4	TRBJ1-2	TRBD1	TGTGCCAGCAGTCCGGACAGGGGGCATAATGGGGGCTACACCTTC	CASSPDRGHNGGYTF
-	TRBV11-3	TRBJ2-1	-	TGTGCCAGCAGCTCGGGCCCTGGGCGGGGAAACAATGAGCAGTTCTTC	CASSSGPGRGNNEQFF
-	TRBV27	TRBJ2-3	-	TGTGCCAGCAGTTCGGGACTCTTCACAGATACGCAGTATTTT	CASSSGLFTDTQYF
few	TRBV6-2/TRBV6-3	TRBJ2-5	-	TGTGCCAGCAGTTACGATCGGAGAGGCCAAGAGACCCAGTACTTC	CASSYDRRGQETQYF
few	TRBV20-1	TRBJ2-5	-	TGCAGTGCTAGAGATGAACTCTGGAAAGAGACCCAGTACTTC	CSARDELWKETQYF
few	TRBV28	TRBJ2-3	TRBD1	TGTGCCAGCAGTCCCAGACAGGGCTACACAGATACGCAGTATTTT	CASSPRQGYTDTQYF
-	TRBV2	TRBJ2-2	-	TGTGCCAGCAGTGGACCCGGGGAGCTGTTTTTT	CASSGPGELFF
few	TRBV11-2	TRBJ2-7	TRBD1	TGTGCCAGCAGCTTGTTCAGGGGGCTCTCCTACGAGCAGTACTTC	CASSLFRGLSYEQYF
-	TRBV28	TRBJ2-7	-	TGTGCCAGCAGTTACCCCCTTTGGGGGAGCCAGGTCGAGCAGTACTTC	CASSYPLWGSQVEQYF
-	TRBV12-3/TRBV12-4	TRBJ1-5	-	TGTGCCAGCAGTTTATCTCCTGATAGCAATCAGCCCCAGCATTTT	CASSLSPDSNQPQHF
once	TRBV6-1	TRBJ2-3	TRBD2	TGTGCCAGCAGTGAGATCCTAGCGGGAGCACGCACAGATACGCAGTATTTT	CASSEILAGARTDTQYF
-	TRBV11-2	TRBJ1-1	-	TGTGCCAGCAGCTTAACAAACACTGAAGCTTTCTTT	CASSLTNTEAFF
-	TRBV4-3	TRBJ2-1	-	TGCGCCAGCAGCCATGGGACCCTAGGTGATGAGCAGTTCTTC	CASSHGTLGDEQFF
-	TRBV9	TRBJ2-7	-	TGTGCCAGCAGCGTAAACAATCTCGGCGATGAGCAGTACTTC	CASSVNNLGDEQYF
few	TRBV28	TRBJ2-7	-	TGTGCCAGCAAGGACGCGGGACAGCTTATATACGAGCAGTACTTC	CASKDAGQLIYEQYF
-	TRBV3-1	TRBJ2-1	TRBD2	TGTGCCAGCAGCCAAGGAGCGGGACTAGCGGGTCTGAGCTCCTACAATGAGCAGTTCTTC	CASSQGAGLAGLSSYNEQFF
few	TRBV18	TRBJ1-2	-	TGTGCCAGCTCAACCACGAAGGGCGGCGACTATGGCTACACCTTC	CASSTTKGGDYGYTF
-	TRBV29-1	TRBJ1-1	-	TGCAGCGTTGAAGTCGGGGAAGGCACTGAAGCTTTCTTT	CSVEVGEGTEAFF
many	TRBV29-1	TRBJ2-1	TRBD1	TGCAGCGTTCGCAGGACAGGGGGGAATGAGCAGTTCTTC	CSVRRTGGNEQFF